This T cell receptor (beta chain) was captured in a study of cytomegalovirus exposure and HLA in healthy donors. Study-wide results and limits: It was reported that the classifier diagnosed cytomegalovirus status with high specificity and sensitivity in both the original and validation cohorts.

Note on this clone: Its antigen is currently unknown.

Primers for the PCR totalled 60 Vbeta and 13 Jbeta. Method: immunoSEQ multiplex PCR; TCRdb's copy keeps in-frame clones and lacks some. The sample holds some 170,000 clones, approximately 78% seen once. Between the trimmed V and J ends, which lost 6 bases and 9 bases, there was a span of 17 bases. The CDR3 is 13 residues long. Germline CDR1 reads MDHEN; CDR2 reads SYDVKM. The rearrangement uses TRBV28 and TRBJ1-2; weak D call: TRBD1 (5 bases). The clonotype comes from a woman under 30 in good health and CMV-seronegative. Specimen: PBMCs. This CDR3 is CASRNTAEGSYTF. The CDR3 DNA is TGTGCCAGCAGGAATACGGCGGAGGGGAGCTACACCTTC.